This T cell receptor beta chain stems from a study of CD4 T cells in relation to SARS-CoV-2 and coronaviruses. CD4+ T cells from unexposed donors were obtained before the COVID-19 pandemic (2011-2018). Isolation of CD4+ T cells took place after about 10 days in culture. V gave up 2 bases and J gave up 2 bases; unmatched junction bases: 7. The CDR3 runs to 15 residues. The germline V gene encodes CDR1 SGHNT and CDR2 YYREEE (reference sequence). The protocol was immunoSEQ multiplex PCR, while the TCRdb copy is restricted to in-frame clones and leaves out a portion. The sample holds 20,000 to 25,000 clones; about 75% are singletons and the top ten take around 12%. Remarks on this clone: Its specificity is not known.

V and J are TRBV5-4 and TRBJ2-7; 7 bases match TRBD2. The sequenced material came from CD4+ T cells from PBMCs, cultured in vitro. This TCR was sampled from a human donor in good health. In DNA, the CDR3 is TGTGCCAGCAGCTTCGCGGCTAGCGGAACCTACGAGCAGTACTTC. Its protein is CASSFAASGTYEQYF.